Described below is a single TCR beta chain sequence and its context. Its antigen remains unidentified. The data are from a study of T-cell memory formation after mild COVID-19. As for the study in general: TCR clusters were mostly donor specific. Study-level points and caveats: A subset of responding clones appeared in pre-infection memory, suggesting cross-reactive memory joined. CD4/CD8 balance characterized clones contracting day 15 to 85, and CD4+ skew characterized later expanders.

The ends lost 7 bases at V and 6 bases at J; junction bases unmatched: 10. The germline gives CDR1 SNHLY, CDR2 FYNNEI. The length of the CDR3 is 15 residues. A 5'RACE reaction primed in the constant segment made cDNA libraries of TCR alpha and TCR beta, and these carried sample barcodes and UMIs. MiXCR was run by TCRdb on the 5' RACE reads, yielding one entry per CDR3 protein. The sample records more than 150,000 distinct CDR3 sequences, more than 9% being singletons. This TCR derives from a man between 18 and 35 years old who had mild COVID-19 (a few samples of this study predate the infection). Cell type and time point are not known. The chain is built from TRBV2 and TRBJ2-2; TRBD2 aligns across 8 bases. The specimen sequenced was PBMCs or a T cell subset sorted from them (not recorded which). The CDR3 nucleotides are TGTGCCAGCACTAAGACAGCGGGGGTTTCCGGGGAGCTGTTTTTT. It specifies CASTKTAGVSGELFF.